Listed below are T cell receptor beta chains from one sample, sequenced in a study of blood T cell repertoires in COVID-19. Using immunoSEQ multiplex PCR, the repertoire was profiled, and TCRdb retains in-frame clones only, with some absent. The sample consists of 65,000 to 85,000 clones, roughly 89% of them appearing once. Specimen: peripheral blood. Receptors were obtained from a human donor in a cohort sampled during active COVID-19. CDR3s include the opening cysteine and the closing phenylalanine or tryptophan. D genes are given only for firm matches. Expanded clones get a size class; other rows say once, few or many, or leave the size out.

CDR3 DNA | CDR3 protein | clone size | D gene | J gene | V gene
TGTGCCAGCAGCTTGTCAGGGGCCGGCTACACCTTC | CASSLSGAGYTF | once | - | TRBJ1-2 | TRBV5-6
TGTGCCAGCAGCCAAGATTGGGGCGTATGGAACACTGAAGCTTTCTTT | CASSQDWGVWNTEAFF | - | - | TRBJ1-1 | TRBV4-2
TGTGCCAGCAGCGTAGAGGTTCACAGGGGCACGGGGACTGAAGCTTTCTTT | CASSVEVHRGTGTEAFF | - | TRBD1 | TRBJ1-1 | TRBV9
TGTGCTAGTGGTTTGCCGCTAACTAGCGGAGGATACACAGATACGCAGTATTTT | CASGLPLTSGGYTDTQYF | - | TRBD2 | TRBJ2-3 | TRBV12-5
TGTGCCAGCAGTCCCATGGGACAGGGAATCCCCGGGGAGCTGTTTTTT | CASSPMGQGIPGELFF | - | TRBD1 | TRBJ2-2 | TRBV7-6
TGTGCCAGCAGCTCCTACCAAATTTCGCAGTACTTC | CASSSYQISQYF | - | - | TRBJ2-7 | TRBV5-6
TGTGCCAGTAGTGGAAGGCAGGGTACCGCTAACTATGGCTACACCTTC | CASSGRQGTANYGYTF | - | - | TRBJ1-2 | TRBV19
TGTGCCAGTAGTGAGGACCTGGGGAGGGTTTTTCAGCCCCAGCATTTT | CASSEDLGRVFQPQHF | - | - | TRBJ1-5 | TRBV19
TGTGCCAGCAGTGCTAGCGGTCAAGAGACCCAGTACTTC | CASSASGQETQYF | - | TRBD2 | TRBJ2-5 | TRBV6-1
TGCGCCAGCGCGATGGCGGACTCCTACAATGAGCAGTTCTTC | CASAMADSYNEQFF | once | - | TRBJ2-1 | TRBV5-1
TGTGCCAGCTCACCTAAAGAGACCCAGTACTTC | CASSPKETQYF | - | - | TRBJ2-5 | TRBV18
TGTGCCAGCGTTGGGCGAGCATCAACTAATGAAAAACTGTTTTTT | CASVGRASTNEKLFF | - | - | TRBJ1-4 | TRBV6-6
TGCGCCAGCAGCCAAGGGACACCCTCTTCACCCCTCCACTTT | CASSQGTPSSPLHF | - | - | TRBJ1-6 | TRBV4-1
TGTGCCAGCAGTGGGGAGGAGGGGGAGACCCAGTACTTC | CASSGEEGETQYF | - | - | TRBJ2-5 | TRBV2
TGTGCCAGTAGTTCAGGGTCGGACACTGAAGCTTTCTTT | CASSSGSDTEAFF | - | - | TRBJ1-1 | TRBV19
TGTGCCAGCATCCTACAGGGTGGGACTGAAGCTTTCTTT | CASILQGGTEAFF | few | - | TRBJ1-1 | TRBV12-3/TRBV12-4
TGTGCCAGCAGCCAAGGCAGTTCCTACGAGCAGTACTTC | CASSQGSSYEQYF | - | - | TRBJ2-7 | TRBV16